This T cell receptor beta chain was obtained from a study of cytotoxic CD8 clonotypes in ibrutinib-treated CLL. Study in general: Recorded responses included around 24 partial and 2 complete; following median 68 months, approximately 15 stayed remitted and roughly 12 progressed.

This clone has only one observation. The antigen remains unidentified. This CDR3 spans 15 amino acids. The V gene lost 4 bases and the J gene lost 7 bases, with 14 bases spanning the gap. From germline, CDR1 is MGHRA and CDR2 YSYEKL. The method was immunoSEQ multiplex PCR; TCRdb's version includes in-frame clones alone and lacks a portion of them. The table lists around 50,000 clones, 57% of them singletons. Study results and limitations: Having risen at ibrutinib response, clonality had fallen back toward baseline by progression. Sampling times (in sustained-remission versus progressing patients) were not the same. Among the clonotypes, public ones were uncommon and contracted or held stable on treatment.

This chain joins TRBV4-1 and TRBJ1-6; D is unclear. The specimen comprised PBMCs, sampled after 24 months of ibrutinib treatment. The TCR sequence derives from a human donor with chronic lymphocytic leukemia. CDR3 sequence reads: CASSLGRALNSPLHF. CDR3 nucleotide sequence: TGCGCCAGCAGCCTGGGTCGGGCTCTAAATTCACCCCTCCACTTT.